What follows describes a single TCR beta chain. Its target is unknown. The table came from immunoSEQ multiplex PCR; TCRdb's copy has only in-frame clones and leaves some out. Of 120,000 to 150,000 clones listed, 89% are singletons. This record belongs to a study of T cell responses to AZD1222 COVID-19 vaccine. The CDR3 totals 18 residues. V was shortened by 5 bases and J by 0 bases, with 22 bases between the two germline ends. Germline V gene sequence: CDR1 LNHDA, CDR2 SQIVND (reference sequence). Findings of the study overall: Clonal diversity was possibly underestimated, and white British individuals and females predominated among donors. The repertoires were collected only after the peak T cell response.

The origin of this receptor is an adult who received the AZD1222 COVID-19 vaccine. This material consisted of peripheral blood, taken 28 days after the second AZD1222 dose. The chain recombines TRBV19 with TRBJ1-1; weak D call: TRBD1 (6 bases). The CDR3 here is CASSSGGAYRSMNTEAFF. The CDR3 DNA reads as TGTGCCAGTAGTTCCGGGGGGGCATACAGGTCCATGAACACTGAAGCTTTCTTT.